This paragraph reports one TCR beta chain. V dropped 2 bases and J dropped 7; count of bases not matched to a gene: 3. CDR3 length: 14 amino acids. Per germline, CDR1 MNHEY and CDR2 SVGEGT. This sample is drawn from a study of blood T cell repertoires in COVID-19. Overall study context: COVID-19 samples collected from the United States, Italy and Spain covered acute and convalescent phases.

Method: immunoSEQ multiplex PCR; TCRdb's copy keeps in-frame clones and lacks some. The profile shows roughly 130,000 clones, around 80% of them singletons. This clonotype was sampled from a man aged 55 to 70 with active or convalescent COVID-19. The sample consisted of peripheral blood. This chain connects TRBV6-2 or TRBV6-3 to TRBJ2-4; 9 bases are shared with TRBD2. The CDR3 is CASSYGSGRNIQYF. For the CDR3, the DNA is TGTGCCAGCAGTTACGGGAGCGGGAGGAACATTCAGTACTTC.